The clone carrying this T cell receptor beta chain turned up a few times. Its antigen is not identified. These data are taken from a study of T-cell reconstitution after alpha-beta-depleted transplantation in children. Notes on the study in general: One year after transplant, T-cell counts and diversity came mostly from newly produced T cells. After transplant, at about two months, alpha-beta T cells were reportedly derived from several hundred expanded graft clones. Surviving recipient T cells and thymic progenitors underlay high day-60 TCRbeta diversity in some patients.

Researchers prepared the TCRbeta library using unique molecular identifiers, the study reports. Using its own MiXCR run on the PCR reads, TCRdb lists one record per CDR3 protein. This table has about 440,000 distinct CDR3 sequences, 43% appearing once. Trimming removed 6 bases from V and 1 base from J; junction bases left unmatched: 5. Germline CDR1 reads DFQATT; CDR2 reads SNEGSKA (reference sequence). The CDR3 has 14 amino acids. The input for sequencing was PBMCs, taken before TCRalphabeta/CD19-depleted stem cell transplant. The V and J genes are TRBV20-1 and TRBJ2-3; TRBD2 matches 9 bases. This receptor was taken from a girl aged 2 to 9 with aplastic anemia, due to receive a stem cell transplant. The CDR3 bases are TGCAGTGCCGGACAGCGGGAGGGCACAGATACGCAGTATTTT. Residues: CSAGQREGTDTQYF.